These T cell receptor beta chains were read from a single sample in a study of blood T cell repertoires in COVID-19. Measured with immunoSEQ multiplex PCR; TCRdb has only the in-frame clones, and not every one. The sample consists of around 300,000 clones, 75% to 95% of them appearing once. Sequenced material: peripheral blood. The receptors derive from a woman aged 25 to 45 with COVID-19, enrolled during active disease. Each CDR3 is given with its conserved first and last residue. Clone size is not always given. Where it is, it says once, few, many or a class for expanded clones.

CASRGPGLAGDTDNEQFF TRBJ2-1 TRBV2 NA
CASSEVSPTGSFPETQYF TRBJ2-5 TRBV6-1 NA
CASSLGLAETQYF TRBJ2-5 TRBV7-2 NA
CASSRRDYEQYF TRBJ2-7 TRBV18 NA
CASSWGQGPSGNTIYF TRBJ1-3 TRBV5-1 NA
CASSQDSGVTQYF TRBJ2-3 TRBV3-1/TRBV3-2 NA
CASSVEAGPYNEQFF TRBJ2-1 TRBV9 NA
CASSVQGSYNEQFF TRBJ2-1 TRBV11-2 NA
CASSLGSGDSGNTIYF TRBJ1-3 TRBV7-9 NA
CAISESASVSTDTQYF TRBJ2-3 TRBV10-3 NA
CASSQGGRAEEQFF TRBJ2-1 TRBV3-1/TRBV3-2 NA
CASSGKGLVETQYF TRBJ2-5 TRBV7-2 NA
CASSRGGKLFF TRBJ1-4 TRBV9 NA
CASSQDSGANYGYTF TRBJ1-2 TRBV3-1/TRBV3-2 NA
CAWSGTGAGNTIYF TRBJ1-3 TRBV30 few
CASSFDTEQFF TRBJ2-1 TRBV27 once
CASSERRGNTEAFF TRBJ1-1 TRBV6-1 NA
CASSLWTSGRSSYEQYF TRBJ2-7 TRBV5-6 NA
CASSLGVSGTEAFF TRBJ1-1 TRBV7-2 NA
CASLQGGEEKLFF TRBJ1-4 TRBV28 NA
CASSPMTDTATNEKLFF TRBJ1-4 TRBV4-1 NA
CASSLYAGMSDTQYF TRBJ2-3 TRBV5-1 NA
CASSFTSRGANQPQHF TRBJ1-5 TRBV28 NA
CASAGELARYEQYF TRBJ2-7 TRBV28 once
CASSYSTLAASRYF TRBJ2-3 TRBV6-5 NA
CASSPSGRVLSGELFF TRBJ2-2 TRBV19 NA
CASSLRPRGTDTQYF TRBJ2-3 TRBV5-1 NA
CAWSPRGSEAFF TRBJ1-1 TRBV30 once
CASSYAGRDTQYF TRBJ2-3 TRBV6-5 NA
CASSPPDRIYEQYF TRBJ2-7 TRBV23-1 few
CASSLNLATQETQYF TRBJ2-5 TRBV5-1 NA
CSVGAGPNRGLGGYTF TRBJ1-2 TRBV29-1 NA
CASSLVARSIPRGGELFF TRBJ2-2 TRBV7-6 NA
CASSFSGGVGETQYF TRBJ2-5 TRBV27 NA
CASSYSSYNEQFF TRBJ2-1 TRBV6-5 NA
CASMGQRNTEAFF TRBJ1-1 TRBV2 NA
CASSVTSRGDGYTF TRBJ1-2 TRBV7-9 once
CAWSEGAGEKLFF TRBJ1-4 TRBV30 NA
CASSRGYEQYF TRBJ2-7 TRBV6-5 once
CASSYLPGTGGLGQPQHF TRBJ1-5 TRBV28 NA
CASSPGGTTSYEQYF TRBJ2-7 TRBV5-4 NA
CASSLFWGGENIQYF TRBJ2-4 TRBV7-9 once
CATTRGGLQETQYF TRBJ2-5 TRBV2 NA
CASSRGEATGELFF TRBJ2-2 TRBV19 NA
CASVGTSNTEAFF TRBJ1-1 TRBV12-3/TRBV12-4 NA
CASSLVPSGQNEQFF TRBJ2-1 TRBV5-1 NA
CASSYSGGNEQFF TRBJ2-1 TRBV27 NA
CAWNGRAGGPHGEQYF TRBJ2-7 TRBV30 NA
CATRPYRESTDTQYF TRBJ2-3 TRBV19 NA
CASSLSGTGEENIQYF TRBJ2-4 TRBV28 NA
CASSQRLAGVGEQYF TRBJ2-7 TRBV7-3 NA
CASSYNNEKLFF TRBJ1-4 TRBV5-8 NA
CASTGTLTYEQYF TRBJ2-7 TRBV28 NA
CATSPWTGRGTNTEAFF TRBJ1-1 TRBV15 NA
CASSWGSVSRGTDTQYF TRBJ2-3 TRBV13 NA